Described below is a single T cell receptor (beta chain) sequence and its context. Original handling: Reference gene primer amplification gave estimated nucleated cell counts. The assay was immunoSEQ multiplex PCR, and TCRdb's table has in-frame clones only and misses some. V and J calls and clone size are copied from that table; D and trimming were computed from the DNA. The table records 130,000 to 150,000 clones, 75% to 90% of them present only once. The data belong to a study of blood T cell repertoires in COVID-19. CDR1 and CDR2 (germline): SGHVS, FNYEAQ. The ends were cut back, 3 bases at V and 8 bases at J, with 16 bases in the middle. This CDR3 has 15 amino acids.

The V gene is TRBV7-6, the J gene TRBJ1-4; no clear D. This receptor was obtained from a woman aged 55-69 years with COVID-19, enrolled during active disease. What was sequenced was peripheral blood. The chain's CDR3 is CASSFSGEGIEKLFF. The CDR3 DNA reads TGTGCCAGCAGCTTTTCCGGGGAAGGGATCGAAAAACTGTTTTTT. Full variable domain (missing parts from reference TRBV7-6 and TRBJ1-4): GAGVSQSPRYKVTKRGQDVALRCDPISGHVSLYWYRQALGQGPEFLTYFNYEAQQDKSGLPNDRFSAERPEGSISTLTIQRTEQRDSAMYRCASSFSGEGIEKLFFGSGTQLSVL.